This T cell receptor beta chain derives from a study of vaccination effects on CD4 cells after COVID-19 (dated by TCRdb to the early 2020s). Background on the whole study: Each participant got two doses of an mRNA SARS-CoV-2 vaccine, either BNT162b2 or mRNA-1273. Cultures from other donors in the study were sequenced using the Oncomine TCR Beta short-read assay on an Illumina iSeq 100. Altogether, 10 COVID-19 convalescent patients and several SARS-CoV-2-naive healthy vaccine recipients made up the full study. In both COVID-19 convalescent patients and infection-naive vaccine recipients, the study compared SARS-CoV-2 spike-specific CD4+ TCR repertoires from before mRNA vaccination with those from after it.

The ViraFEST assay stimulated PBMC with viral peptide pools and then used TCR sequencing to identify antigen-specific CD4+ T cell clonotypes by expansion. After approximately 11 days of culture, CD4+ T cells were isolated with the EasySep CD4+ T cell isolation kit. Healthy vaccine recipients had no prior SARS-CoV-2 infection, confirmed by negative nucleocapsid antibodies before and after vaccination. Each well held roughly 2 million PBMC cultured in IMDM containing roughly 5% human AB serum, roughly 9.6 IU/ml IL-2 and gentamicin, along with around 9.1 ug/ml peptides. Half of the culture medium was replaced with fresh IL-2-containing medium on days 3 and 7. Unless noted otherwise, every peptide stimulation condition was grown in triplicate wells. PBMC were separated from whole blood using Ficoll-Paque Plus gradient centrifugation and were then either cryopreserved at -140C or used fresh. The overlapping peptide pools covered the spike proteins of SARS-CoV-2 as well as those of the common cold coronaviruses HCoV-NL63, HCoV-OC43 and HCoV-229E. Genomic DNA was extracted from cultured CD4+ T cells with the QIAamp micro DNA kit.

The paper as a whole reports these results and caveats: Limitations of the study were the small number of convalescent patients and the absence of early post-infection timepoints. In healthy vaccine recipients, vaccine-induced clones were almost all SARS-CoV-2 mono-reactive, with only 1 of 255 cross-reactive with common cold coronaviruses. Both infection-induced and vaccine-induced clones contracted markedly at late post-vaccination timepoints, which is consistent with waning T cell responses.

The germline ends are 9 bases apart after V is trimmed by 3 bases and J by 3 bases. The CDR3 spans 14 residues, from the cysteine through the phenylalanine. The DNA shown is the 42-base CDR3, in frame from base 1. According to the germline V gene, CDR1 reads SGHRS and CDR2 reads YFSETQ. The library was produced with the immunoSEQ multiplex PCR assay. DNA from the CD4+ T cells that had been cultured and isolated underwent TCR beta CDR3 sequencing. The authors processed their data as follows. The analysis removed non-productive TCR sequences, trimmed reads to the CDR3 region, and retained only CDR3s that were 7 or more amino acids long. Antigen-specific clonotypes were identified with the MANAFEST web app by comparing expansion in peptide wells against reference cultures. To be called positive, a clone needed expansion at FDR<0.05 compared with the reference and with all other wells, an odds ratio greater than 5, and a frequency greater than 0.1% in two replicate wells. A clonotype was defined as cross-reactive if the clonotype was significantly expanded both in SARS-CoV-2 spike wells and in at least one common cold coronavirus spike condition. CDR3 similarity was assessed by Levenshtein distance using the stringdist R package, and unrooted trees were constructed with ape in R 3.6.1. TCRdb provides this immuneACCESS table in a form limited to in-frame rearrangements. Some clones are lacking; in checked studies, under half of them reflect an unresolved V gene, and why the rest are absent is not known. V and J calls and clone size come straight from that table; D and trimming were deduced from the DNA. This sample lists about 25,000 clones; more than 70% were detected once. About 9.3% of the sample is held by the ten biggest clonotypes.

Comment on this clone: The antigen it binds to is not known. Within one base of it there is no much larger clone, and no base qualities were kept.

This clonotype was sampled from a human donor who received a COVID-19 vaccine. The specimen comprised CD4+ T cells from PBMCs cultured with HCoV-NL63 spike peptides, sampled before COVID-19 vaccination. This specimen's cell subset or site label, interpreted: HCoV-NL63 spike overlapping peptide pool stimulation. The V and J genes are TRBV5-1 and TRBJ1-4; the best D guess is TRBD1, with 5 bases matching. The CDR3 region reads CASSWGDSNEKLFF. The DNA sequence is TGCGCCAGCAGCTGGGGGGATTCTAATGAAAAACTGTTTTTT.